The sequence of this T cell receptor beta chain was determined in a study of regulatory T cells in long-lasting Graves disease. As to time point: newly diagnosed GD, antithyroid drugs for less than 3 months. Making the TCR library involved RNA that had been extracted from PBMCs. This clonotype showed up many times. iRepertoire HTBI primers and Arm-PCR of CDR3 regions built TCR beta libraries. Using its own MiXCR run on the multiplex PCR reads, TCRdb lists one record per CDR3 protein. Counted here are about 610,000 distinct CDR3 sequences, around 15% occurring once; the ten biggest clones make up 9.5% to 15%. The data also belong to a second study, concerning T cells in Graves' hyperthyroidism and ophthalmopathy. This second study says: A set of HTBI primers served as the primers for a first-round RT-PCR of the TCR CDR3.

Here the sequenced sample was peripheral blood mononuclear cells (PBMCs), taken at new diagnosis, from a patient treated with antithyroid drugs. This TCR was sampled from a man between 18 and 35 years old with Graves disease.

The CDR3 coding sequence is TGTGCCAGCAGTGATCACGGGCCCCCATGGACCCAGTACTTC. It encodes CASSDHGPPWTQYF. This chain links TRBV2 with TRBJ2-5; D uncertain. The germline V gene encodes CDR1 SNHLY and CDR2 FYNNEI. V lost 3 bases and J lost 7, with 15 bases in between. This CDR3 region has 14 residues.